The present T cell receptor beta chain was sequenced within a study of OX40 agonist ivuxolimab in advanced cancers. Study context: With ivuxolimab, an agonistic anti-OX40 (CD134) antibody, patients were treated. Having had anti-PD-1, anti-PD-L1 or anti-CTLA-4 therapy before was allowed, and 40% to 45% had some.

Libraries were prepared by immunoSEQ multiplex PCR; TCRdb keeps only in-frame clonotypes and omits some of them. The data show some 42,000 clones, about nine tenths seen once. The CDR3 totals 14 residues. With respect to this clone: Its antigen remains unknown.

The study's findings and limits: CD8+ T cells showed, on average, more clonal expansion than CD4+ cells.

This chain links TRBV21-1 with TRBJ1-4; TRBD1, as called in the table, went unchecked against the DNA. TRBV21-1 has pseudogene status. The specimen was CD4+ or CD8+ T cells sorted from blood, collected in a trial of the OX40 agonist ivuxolimab. The sequence came from an adult with an advanced solid tumor such as melanoma, head and neck, liver or kidney cancer. CDR3 amino acids: CASSKDQGCEKLFF. The CDR3 DNA reads as TGTGCCAGCAGCAAAGACCAGGGGTGTGAAAAACTGTTTTTT.